This paragraph covers one TCR beta chain sequence. With 60 Vbeta and 13 Jbeta primers, the PCR was carried out. This table comes from immunoSEQ multiplex PCR, and its TCRdb copy is limited to in-frame clones, with some not included. This sample yields fewer than 150,000 clones, of which around 85% are seen a single time; approximately 1.1% belongs to the top ten. This entry is derived from a study of cytomegalovirus exposure and HLA in healthy donors. The germline V gene has CDR1 MNHEY and CDR2 SVGAGI. This CDR3 has 15 residues. Trimming cost V 1 base and J 4 bases, with 14 bases left between them. The sequencing sample was made of PBMCs. This chain joins TRBV6-5 and TRBJ2-7; D is ambiguous. The TCR was taken from a female donor in good health and CMV-seronegative. For the CDR3, the DNA is TGTGCCAGCAGTTACTATGGCGGCCGCGGATACGAGCAGTACTTC. It translates to CASSYYGGRGYEQYF.